These T cell receptor beta chains were read from a single sample in a study of control samples from healthy donors and cancer patients. Using immunoSEQ multiplex PCR, the repertoire was profiled, and TCRdb retains in-frame clones only, with some absent. Of fewer than 200,000 clones listed, around 90% were seen once; the top ten hold roughly 5.3%. Input material: blood. Receptors originate from a woman aged 25-40 years in good health. CDR3s include the opening cysteine and the closing phenylalanine or tryptophan. D genes are given only for firm matches. Part of the rows lack a size; the others show once, few, many or a class for expanded clones.

j_call: TRBJ2-3; v_call: TRBV4-1; d_call: NA; clone_size: NA; cdr3_aa: CASSQDQGGPIGTDTQYF; cdr3_nt: TGCGCCAGCAGCCAAGATCAGGGGGGCCCGATCGGCACAGATACGCAGTATTTT
j_call: TRBJ2-7; v_call: TRBV28; d_call: TRBD1; clone_size: NA; cdr3_aa: CASSPIDRGSAEQYF; cdr3_nt: TGTGCCAGCAGCCCCATCGACAGGGGGTCGGCCGAGCAGTACTTC
j_call: TRBJ2-7; v_call: TRBV6-6; d_call: TRBD2; clone_size: once; cdr3_aa: CASSYFGLASSYEQYF; cdr3_nt: TGTGCCAGCAGTTACTTTGGACTAGCGAGCTCCTACGAGCAGTACTTC
j_call: TRBJ2-3; v_call: TRBV7-9; d_call: TRBD1; clone_size: NA; cdr3_aa: CASSLGDRASTDTQYF; cdr3_nt: TGTGCCAGCAGCTTAGGGGACAGGGCTAGCACAGATACGCAGTATTTT
j_call: TRBJ1-5; v_call: TRBV4-1; d_call: NA; clone_size: once; cdr3_aa: CASSQDPVPSNQPQHF; cdr3_nt: TGCGCCAGCAGCCAAGATCCAGTACCGAGCAATCAGCCCCAGCATTTT
j_call: TRBJ2-3; v_call: TRBV5-6; d_call: NA; clone_size: NA; cdr3_aa: CASSLGAGSTDTQYF; cdr3_nt: TGTGCCAGCAGCTTAGGGGCAGGGAGCACAGATACGCAGTATTTT
j_call: TRBJ2-1; v_call: TRBV6-1; d_call: NA; clone_size: once; cdr3_aa: CASSEQVEQFF; cdr3_nt: TGTGCCAGCAGTGAACAGGTTGAGCAGTTCTTC
j_call: TRBJ2-5; v_call: TRBV5-6; d_call: TRBD2; clone_size: NA; cdr3_aa: CASSFPGGSPRAQYF; cdr3_nt: TGTGCCAGCAGCTTCCCCGGGGGGAGCCCAAGGGCCCAGTACTTC
j_call: TRBJ2-5; v_call: TRBV4-1; d_call: NA; clone_size: NA; cdr3_aa: CASSQVEQQETQYF; cdr3_nt: TGCGCCAGCAGCCAGGTCGAACAGCAAGAGACCCAGTACTTC
j_call: TRBJ1-6; v_call: TRBV30; d_call: NA; clone_size: NA; cdr3_aa: CAWSDVPFTGKTNSPLHF; cdr3_nt: TGTGCCTGGAGTGACGTCCCTTTTACAGGGAAAACGAATTCACCCCTCCACTTT
j_call: TRBJ2-1; v_call: TRBV10-3; d_call: NA; clone_size: once; cdr3_aa: CAIRNQYNEQFF; cdr3_nt: TGTGCCATCAGGAACCAATACAATGAGCAGTTCTTC
j_call: TRBJ2-1; v_call: TRBV12-5; d_call: TRBD2; clone_size: NA; cdr3_aa: CASVNSGTSRTPFF; cdr3_nt: TGTGCTAGTGTCAACTCCGGGACTAGTAGGACTCCGTTCTTC
j_call: TRBJ2-2; v_call: TRBV10-3; d_call: TRBD1; clone_size: NA; cdr3_aa: CAIRIQQGTGELFF; cdr3_nt: TGTGCCATCAGGATACAACAGGGGACCGGGGAGCTGTTTTTT
j_call: TRBJ2-7; v_call: TRBV9; d_call: NA; clone_size: NA; cdr3_aa: CASSVRGRVLDEQYF; cdr3_nt: TGTGCCAGCAGCGTAAGGGGTAGGGTTTTAGACGAGCAGTACTTC
j_call: TRBJ2-3; v_call: TRBV2; d_call: NA; clone_size: NA; cdr3_aa: CASRSGPDTQYF; cdr3_nt: TGTGCCAGCAGGTCAGGCCCAGATACGCAGTATTTT
j_call: TRBJ2-5; v_call: TRBV11-2; d_call: NA; clone_size: NA; cdr3_aa: CASRPTSTQGETQYF; cdr3_nt: TGTGCCAGCAGACCGACAAGCACCCAGGGGGAGACCCAGTACTTC
j_call: TRBJ2-1; v_call: TRBV4-1; d_call: TRBD2; clone_size: NA; cdr3_aa: CASSQLLADIFTEQFF; cdr3_nt: TGCGCCAGCAGCCAACTACTAGCGGATATTTTTACTGAGCAGTTCTTC
j_call: TRBJ2-5; v_call: TRBV14; d_call: NA; clone_size: NA; cdr3_aa: CASSQDRGLAPDF; cdr3_nt: TGTGCCAGCAGCCAAGATCGTGGGCTTGCCCCTGACTTC
j_call: TRBJ1-2; v_call: TRBV2; d_call: NA; clone_size: few; cdr3_aa: CASTQDYGYTF; cdr3_nt: TGTGCCAGCACACAGGACTACGGCTACACCTTC
j_call: TRBJ2-1; v_call: TRBV15; d_call: TRBD2; clone_size: once; cdr3_aa: CATSRAGKASGIGKQFF; cdr3_nt: TGTGCCACCAGCAGAGCGGGGAAAGCTAGCGGGATCGGAAAGCAGTTCTTC
j_call: TRBJ1-3; v_call: TRBV29-1; d_call: TRBD1; clone_size: NA; cdr3_aa: CSVLKGTDYGNTIYF; cdr3_nt: TGCAGCGTCCTGAAAGGGACAGATTATGGAAACACCATATATTTT
j_call: TRBJ1-2; v_call: TRBV5-1; d_call: NA; clone_size: NA; cdr3_aa: CASSPIPGTNYGYTF; cdr3_nt: TGCGCCAGCAGCCCCATTCCCGGGACGAACTATGGCTACACCTTC
j_call: TRBJ2-1; v_call: TRBV10-1; d_call: NA; clone_size: NA; cdr3_aa: CASSPGWGGAKSSYNEQFF; cdr3_nt: TGCGCCAGCAGCCCCGGGTGGGGGGGGGCGAAGAGCTCCTACAATGAGCAGTTCTTC
j_call: TRBJ1-1; v_call: TRBV28; d_call: NA; clone_size: once; cdr3_aa: CASSLTTGVMAEAFF; cdr3_nt: TGTGCCAGCAGTCTCACGACGGGGGTGATGGCTGAAGCTTTCTTT
j_call: TRBJ2-2; v_call: TRBV7-9; d_call: TRBD2; clone_size: few; cdr3_aa: CASSLFGTSGRADGELFF; cdr3_nt: TGTGCCAGCAGCTTATTCGGGACTAGCGGGAGGGCCGACGGGGAGCTGTTTTTT
j_call: TRBJ2-3; v_call: TRBV30; d_call: TRBD2; clone_size: NA; cdr3_aa: CAWSRGDSILAGVYTQYF; cdr3_nt: TGTGCCTGGAGTCGTGGAGACTCCATACTAGCGGGGGTATATACGCAGTATTTT
j_call: TRBJ2-1; v_call: TRBV9; d_call: NA; clone_size: NA; cdr3_aa: CASSGEYEQFF; cdr3_nt: TGTGCCAGCAGCGGGGAGTATGAGCAGTTCTTC
j_call: TRBJ1-1; v_call: TRBV27; d_call: NA; clone_size: NA; cdr3_aa: CASSLGPNTEAFF; cdr3_nt: TGTGCCAGCAGTTTAGGGCCGAACACTGAAGCTTTCTTT
j_call: TRBJ2-5; v_call: TRBV3-1/TRBV3-2; d_call: NA; clone_size: NA; cdr3_aa: CASSQDPTPRETQYF; cdr3_nt: TGTGCCAGCAGCCAAGACCCGACTCCTCGAGAGACCCAGTACTTC
j_call: TRBJ2-2; v_call: TRBV27; d_call: NA; clone_size: NA; cdr3_aa: CASSPTANTGELFF; cdr3_nt: TGTGCCAGCAGTCCGACAGCGAACACCGGGGAGCTGTTTTTT
j_call: TRBJ1-4; v_call: TRBV27; d_call: NA; clone_size: NA; cdr3_aa: CASSYGGATNEKLFF; cdr3_nt: TGTGCCAGCAGTTATGGGGGGGCAACTAATGAAAAACTGTTTTTT
j_call: TRBJ2-3; v_call: TRBV24-1; d_call: NA; clone_size: NA; cdr3_aa: CATSDRTDTQYF; cdr3_nt: TGTGCCACCAGTGATCGCACAGATACGCAGTATTTT
j_call: TRBJ1-1; v_call: TRBV13; d_call: NA; clone_size: NA; cdr3_aa: CASRQGWTEAFF; cdr3_nt: TGTGCCAGCAGACAGGGCTGGACTGAAGCTTTCTTT
j_call: TRBJ1-1; v_call: TRBV5-1; d_call: NA; clone_size: NA; cdr3_aa: CASSFEPGRVGTEAFF; cdr3_nt: TGCGCCAGCAGCTTCGAGCCAGGGAGGGTTGGCACTGAAGCTTTCTTT
j_call: TRBJ2-7; v_call: TRBV5-1; d_call: NA; clone_size: NA; cdr3_aa: CASSLAGTYEQYF; cdr3_nt: TGCGCCAGCAGCTTAGCGGGTACCTACGAGCAGTACTTC
j_call: TRBJ1-2; v_call: TRBV14; d_call: NA; clone_size: NA; cdr3_aa: CASSLGRLYGYTF; cdr3_nt: TGTGCCAGCAGCCTCGGACGGCTCTATGGCTACACCTTC
j_call: TRBJ2-1; v_call: TRBV11-2; d_call: TRBD1; clone_size: NA; cdr3_aa: CASSQDRDDEQFF; cdr3_nt: TGTGCCAGCAGCCAAGACAGGGATGATGAGCAGTTCTTC
j_call: TRBJ2-7; v_call: TRBV6-5; d_call: NA; clone_size: few; cdr3_aa: CASGMTGEQYF; cdr3_nt: TGTGCCAGTGGAATGACGGGCGAGCAGTACTTC